This T cell receptor beta chain comes out of a study of response to subunit inactivated influenza vaccine. General study points: Every seasonal influenza vaccination brings in few new T cells, the authors suggested.

About this clonotype: Its specificity is unknown.

TCRdb re-called the RT-PCR reads with MiXCR, one entry per CDR3 protein. In the table there are about 520,000 distinct CDR3 sequences, approximately 7.3% of which are singletons. This CDR3 spans 9 amino acids. Deletions cut 7 bases from V and 8 bases from J, with 5 bases between. This sequence originates from a man aged 50-75 years who received an inactivated influenza vaccine. The material was PBMCs from blood, obtained about 23 months after vaccination. This chain joins TRBV6-7 and TRBJ1-1; D remains ambiguous. TRBV6-7 is classed as an ORF, of uncertain function. CDR3 amino acids: CASILEAFF. CDR3 nucleotides: TGTGCCAGCATTCTAGAAGCTTTCTTT.